One sample yielded the 18 T cell receptor beta chains listed below, sequenced in a study of shared clonotypes between healthy human individuals. Profiled with immunoSEQ multiplex PCR; TCRdb holds only in-frame clones, not every one. Of 2 million to 2.5 million clones in the sample, almost 96% were seen once. The specimen was naive CD4+ T cells sorted from blood. The sample's subset: CD45RA+ positively selected. The receptors here all came from a man younger than 30 in good health.

CDR3 in DNA: TGTGCCAGTAGTGCACGAGGGCTCACTGAAGCTTTCTTT. The encoded protein is CASSARGLTEAFF. The V call is TRBV19, the J call TRBJ1-1, with unresolved D. V was shortened by 5 bases and J by 4 bases, with 11 bases between the two germline ends. Looked up from germline, CDR1 is LNHDA and CDR2 is SQIVND (reference sequence). This CDR3 contains 13 residues.

V is TRBV6-5 and J is TRBJ1-1, with TRBD1 as a possible D gene (5 bases). Germline V gene lookup returns CDR1 MNHEY and CDR2 SVGAGI. This CDR3 comprises 14 residues. V gave up 2 bases and J gave up 1 base, with 8 bases separating them. The DNA for the CDR3 is TGTGCCAGCAGTTACCACACAGGGAACACTGAAGCTTTCTTT. Translation gives CASSYHTGNTEAFF.

This clone was seen a single time. The V and J genes are TRBV19 and TRBJ1-4; 7 bases agree with TRBD1. The V gene's germline CDR1 is LNHDA and CDR2 SQIVND (reference sequence). The V and J ends lost 4 bases and 4 bases, in that order; junction bases with no gene match: 3. CDR3 size: 14 residues. CDR3 coding DNA: TGTGCCAGTAGTACCCAGGGGGTTAATGAAAAACTGTTTTTT. As protein: CASSTQGVNEKLFF.

V is TRBV5-5 and J is TRBJ1-2; maybe TRBD1 (6 bases). Trimming took off 3 bases at V and 2 bases at J, with 14 bases between the two ends. The germline gives CDR1 SGHKS, CDR2 YYEKEE (reference sequence). There are 15 residues in the CDR3. The CDR3 here is CASSSPGQGNYGYTF. CDR3 coding DNA: TGTGCCAGCAGCTCACCGGGGCAGGGGAACTATGGCTACACCTTC.

This clone has a single count. This chain's CDR3 is CAWSVRLDSRQETQYF. CDR3 in DNA: TGTGCCTGGAGTGTACGGCTGGACAGCCGACAAGAGACCCAGTACTTC. The chain links TRBV30 to TRBJ2-5; D is possibly TRBD1 (6 bases). The CDR3 is 16 amino acids. Germline CDR1 GTSNPN, CDR2 SVGIG (reference sequence). The V end lost 0 bases, the J end lost 2 bases, and 16 bases lay between the germline ends.

This clone was recorded once. The rearrangement joins TRBV4-2 to TRBJ1-4, with D possibly matching TRBD1 (5 bases). CDR3 length: 17 amino acids. V was pared by 0 bases and J by 4 bases, with 15 bases between. From germline, CDR1 is LGHNA and CDR2 YNFKEQ. CDR3 loop: CASSQDLAWGYNEKLFF. The CDR3 coding sequence is TGTGCCAGCAGCCAAGATCTGGCATGGGGGTATAATGAAAAACTGTTTTTT.

V usage is TRBV5-1 and J usage is TRBJ1-4; a possible D gene is TRBD1 (6 bases). The CDR3 sequence is 15 residues long. CDR1 SGHRS and CDR2 YFSETQ come from the germline V gene. Trimming took off 9 bases at V and 4 bases at J, with 19 bases between the two ends. The DNA of the CDR3 is TGCGCCACCAAGCACGGCGGACAGCTTAATGAAAAACTGTTTTTT. Protein product: CATKHGGQLNEKLFF. The full variable domain, its missing parts supplied by reference TRBV5-1 and TRBJ1-4, is KAGVTQTPRYLIKTRGQQVTLSCSPISGHRSVSWYQQTPGQGLQFLFEYFSETQRNKGNFPGRFSGRQFSNSRSEMNVSTLELGDSALYLCATKHGGQLNEKLFFGSGTQLSVL.

This clone was recorded once. The chain has TRBV7-2 and TRBJ1-2; the match to TRBD1 covers 9 bases. Germline V lookup: CDR1 SGHTA, CDR2 FQGNSA. The CDR3 is 14 residues long. Trimming removed 5 bases from V and 8 bases from J; junction bases left unmatched: 9. CDR3 residues: CASSPSGTGRGYTF. In nucleotides, the CDR3 is TGTGCCAGCAGCCCTAGCGGGACAGGGAGAGGCTACACCTTC.

This clone was counted once. The chain couples TRBV7-8 to TRBJ2-2; weak D call: TRBD2 (5 bases). Germline CDR1 and CDR2: SGHVS and FQNEAQ. V lost 7 bases, J lost 5 bases, and 14 bases lay in between. The CDR3 length is 14 residues. The chain's CDR3 is CASNNGGFTGELFF. CDR3 coding DNA: TGTGCCAGCAATAATGGAGGCTTTACCGGGGAGCTGTTTTTT.

The genes are TRBV7-2 and TRBJ2-7, with 10 bases matching TRBD2. The length of the CDR3 is 13 residues. Germline trimming cut 6 bases from V and 5 bases from J; bases unmatched to any gene: 4. The germline V gene encodes CDR1 SGHTA and CDR2 FQGNSA. The CDR3: CASRLAGTDEQYF. CDR3 DNA sequence: TGTGCCAGCAGACTAGCGGGAACGGACGAGCAGTACTTC.

The chain is built from TRBV30 and TRBJ1-6, with 11 nucleotides matching TRBD1. Germline trimming cut 3 bases from V and 8 bases from J; bases unmatched to any gene: 15. Looked up from germline, CDR1 is GTSNPN and CDR2 is SVGIG (reference sequence). The CDR3 has 18 residues. CDR3: CAWRDRKDRGRVDSPLHF. The CDR3 DNA reads TGTGCCTGGAGGGACCGAAAGGACAGGGGGCGGGTGGATTCACCCCTCCACTTT.

This clone was picked up one time. The V gene is TRBV11-2, the J gene TRBJ2-7; TRBD2 agrees at 9 bases. Trimming cost V 3 bases and J 5 bases; bases outside gene matches: 11. From germline, CDR1 is SGHAT and CDR2 FQNNGV. This CDR3 spans 16 amino acids. The DNA of the CDR3 is TGTGCCAGCAGCTTTGGCCGAGGCGGGAGGGACCACGAGCAGTACTTC. This gives the protein CASSFGRGGRDHEQYF. Using reference TRBV11-2 and TRBJ2-7 for the parts outside the CDR3, the full variable domain is EAGVAQSPRYKIIEKRQSVAFWCNPISGHATLYWYQQILGQGPKLLIQFQNNGVVDDSQLPKDRFSAERLKGVDSTLKIQPAKLEDSAVYLCASSFGRGGRDHEQYFGPGTRLTVT.

The chain combines TRBV9 with TRBJ1-2; D uncertain. The CDR3 consists of 14 residues. Germline values: CDR1 SGDLS, CDR2 YYNGEE. V lost 0 bases and J 6 bases, leaving 12 bases between the germline ends. Written as DNA, the CDR3 is TGTGCCAGCAGCGTAGAGGGTCTTTTTGATGGCTACACCTTC. This encodes CASSVEGLFDGYTF.

J is TRBJ1-2 and V is TRBV7-9; 7 bases are a match to TRBD1. This CDR3 has 14 residues. With V trimmed by 3 bases and J by 4 bases, 5 bases remained unmatched. The germline gives CDR1 SEHNR, CDR2 FQNEAQ (reference sequence). CDR3 nucleotide sequence: TGTGCCAGCAGCTTGGGACAGACAGGCTATGGCTACACCTTC. Protein product: CASSLGQTGYGYTF. Together with reference TRBV7-9 and TRBJ1-2, the CDR3 gives the full variable domain: DTGVSQNPRHKITKRGQNVTFRCDPISEHNRLYWYRQTLGQGPEFLTYFQNEAQLEKSRLLSDRFSAERPKGSFSTLEIQRTEQGDSAMYLCASSLGQTGYGYTFGSGTRLTVV.

The rearrangement joins TRBV15 to TRBJ1-5; 11 bases match TRBD1. V lost 2 bases to trimming and J lost 4 bases; unmatched junction nucleotides: 7. Germline CDR1 LNHNV, CDR2 YYDKDF (reference sequence). CDR3 size: 17 residues. CDR3 DNA: TGTGCCACCAGCAGATACGGACAGGGGGCGAATAATCAGCCCCAGCATTTT. Translating it yields CATSRYGQGANNQPQHF.

On this clone itself: Other DNA sequences in this sample translate to the same CDR3. In DNA, the CDR3 is TGTGCCTGGGGGGACACGGATACGCAGTATTTT. Residues: CAWGDTDTQYF. This chain links TRBV30 with TRBJ2-3, with D tentatively TRBD1 (6 bases). Trimming stripped 5 bases from V and 6 bases from J, with 9 bases between. Germline CDR1 reads GTSNPN; CDR2 reads SVGIG (reference sequence). The CDR3 covers 11 residues.

The chain is built from TRBV11-2 and TRBJ2-2; D remains ambiguous. The CDR3 is 14 residues long. CDR1 SGHAT and CDR2 FQNNGV come from the germline V gene. Trimming took off 4 bases at V and 4 bases at J, with 10 bases between the two ends. The CDR3, as DNA: TGTGCCAGCAGCTCCCCCGGTTTCACCGGGGAGCTGTTTTTT. Translation: CASSSPGFTGELFF.

This clone was picked up one time. The chain is built from TRBV9 and TRBJ2-5; TRBD2 aligns across 10 bases. The CDR3 contains 16 residues. Trimming took 4 bases from V and 4 from J; bases not matched to a gene: 10. The V gene's germline CDR1 is SGDLS and CDR2 YYNGEE. The CDR3 reads CASSTRTSGFGETQYF. DNA of the CDR3: TGTGCCAGCAGCACGCGGACTAGCGGTTTCGGAGAGACCCAGTACTTC.